Presented here are 17 T cell receptor beta chains from one specimen sequenced in a study of cytomegalovirus exposure and HLA in healthy donors. A multiplex PCR was run with 60 Vbeta primers and 13 Jbeta primers. The protocol was immunoSEQ multiplex PCR, while the TCRdb copy is restricted to in-frame clones and leaves out a portion. Among approximately 110,000 clones listed, approximately 67% were seen once. Source material: PBMCs. These receptors were collected from a man aged 18 to 35 in good health and CMV-seropositive.

The chain recombines TRBV6-1 with TRBJ1-6, with TRBD1 matching over 7 bases. V dropped 2 bases and J dropped 8; count of bases not matched to a gene: 6. Looked up from germline, CDR1 is MNHNS and CDR2 is SASEGT. This CDR3 region has 15 residues. The CDR3 reads CASSEFGTAYSPLHF. Written as DNA, the CDR3 is TGTGCCAGCAGTGAATTTGGGACAGCTTATTCACCCCTCCACTTT.

The genes are TRBV2 and TRBJ2-1; 8 bases map to TRBD1. Germline V gene lookup returns CDR1 SNHLY and CDR2 FYNNEI. The J segment lost 15 bases and the V segment lost 4 bases, leaving 14 bases of the junction unmatched. This CDR3 spans 14 amino acids. The CDR3 spells CASSGHTGGSERFF. DNA of the CDR3: TGTGCCAGCAGTGGTCATACAGGGGGGTCGGAAAGGTTCTTC.

The chain is built from TRBV14 and TRBJ1-2; D unclear. V was pared by 1 base and J by 4 bases, with 13 bases between. There are 15 residues in the CDR3. Germline CDR1 and CDR2: SGHDN and FVKESK. The CDR3 region has the DNA TGTGCCAGCAGCCAAGTAGACTCGAACCTCTATGGCTACACCTTC. Translation gives CASSQVDSNLYGYTF.

V gene TRBV28 combines with J gene TRBJ1-5; 9 nucleotides match TRBD1. Germline loops: CDR1 MDHEN, CDR2 SYDVKM. V shed 5 bases and J 2 bases; nucleotides not matched to a gene: 16. This CDR3 comprises 19 residues. The CDR3 is CASSAPDRGWALGNQPQHF. CDR3 sequence (DNA): TGTGCCAGCAGTGCCCCGGACAGGGGATGGGCCTTAGGCAATCAGCCCCAGCATTTT.

The genes are TRBV7-9 and TRBJ2-3; possibly TRBD1 for D (5 bases). The length of the CDR3 is 15 residues. V lost 1 base and J lost 3, with 11 bases in between. In germline, CDR1 is SEHNR, CDR2 FQNEAQ (reference sequence). The CDR3 sequence: CASSLGQGLTDTQYF. CDR3 coding DNA: TGTGCCAGCAGCTTAGGGCAGGGTCTGACAGATACGCAGTATTTT.

The rearrangement joins TRBV6-5 to TRBJ1-4, with TRBD1 identical over 7 bases. Germline CDR1 is MNHEY and CDR2 is SVGAGI. J was trimmed by 7 bases and V by 0 bases; bases with no gene match: 2. The CDR3 covers 14 residues. Here the CDR3 reads CASSYSGGGEKLFF. The CDR3 DNA follows: TGTGCCAGCAGTTACTCAGGGGGCGGTGAAAAACTGTTTTTT.

The chain uses TRBV5-1 and TRBJ2-7; 9 bases agree with TRBD2. Germline V lookup: CDR1 SGHRS, CDR2 YFSETQ. This CDR3 spans 16 amino acids. V gave up 0 bases and J gave up 2 bases; unmatched junction bases: 6. CDR3 DNA: TGCGCCAGCAGCTTGGCTGCTAGCGGGGTTGCCTACGAGCAGTACTTC. Its translation is CASSLAASGVAYEQYF.

This chain connects TRBV10-1 to TRBJ1-1, with 10 bases that match TRBD1. CDR1 and CDR2 (germline): WNHNN, SYGVQD (reference sequence). V was pared by 6 bases and J by 5 bases, with 12 bases of the junction left unmatched. The CDR3 covers 16 residues. CDR3 coding DNA: TGCGCCAGCAGGCCCGGGACAGGGGTTCTGGGTACTGAAGCTTTCTTT. Amino acids: CASRPGTGVLGTEAFF.

J is TRBJ2-3 and V is TRBV9; D is undetermined. Looked up from germline, CDR1 is SGDLS and CDR2 is YYNGEE. Trimming stripped 7 bases from V and 6 bases from J, with 9 bases between. This CDR3 contains 11 residues. The CDR3 DNA reads TGTGCCAGCGGAGCGTCGGATACGCAGTATTTT. It codes for CASGASDTQYF.

A few counts support this clone. The V call is TRBV28, the J call TRBJ2-1; TRBD2 aligns across 11 bases. Trimming removed 5 bases from V and 7 bases from J; junction bases left unmatched: 10. The CDR3 spans 16 residues. CDR1 MDHEN and CDR2 SYDVKM come from the germline V gene. The chain's CDR3 is CASSPPPSGGRNEQFF. DNA of the CDR3: TGTGCCAGCAGTCCCCCACCTAGCGGGGGGCGTAATGAGCAGTTCTTC.

This clone was detected a few times. The chain uses TRBV4-1 and TRBJ2-1; the D gene is possibly TRBD1 (6 bases). From germline, CDR1 is MGHRA and CDR2 YSYEKL. Trimming removed 2 bases at V and 10 bases at J, with 21 bases between. The CDR3 extends over 16 amino acids. This CDR3 is CASSQNTGKGSLEQFF. The DNA for the CDR3 is TGCGCCAGCAGCCAAAACACAGGGAAGGGGTCCCTCGAGCAGTTCTTC.

This clone was observed a single time. The J gene is TRBJ2-3, the V gene TRBV27, with 7 bases fitting TRBD2. Germline CDR1 reads MNHEY; CDR2 reads SMNVEV (reference sequence). CDR3 length: 15 amino acids. Losses at the gene ends were 3 bases for V and 5 bases for J; bases not matched to a gene: 8. CDR3 sequence (DNA): TGTGCCAGCAGTTTCGGTGGAGCGGGGCGAGATACGCAGTATTTT. It is translated as CASSFGGAGRDTQYF.

J is TRBJ2-1 and V is TRBV6-5; D is undetermined. V lost 5 bases and J lost 4, with 9 bases in between. Per germline, CDR1 MNHEY and CDR2 SVGAGI. This CDR3 spans 13 amino acids. The CDR3 nucleotides are TGTGCCAGCAGTGGTCAGATGTACAATGAGCAGTTCTTC. This codes for CASSGQMYNEQFF.

This clone has more than one count but fewer than ten. The J gene is TRBJ1-5, the V gene TRBV28; D unclear. Germline V gene data show CDR1 as MDHEN and CDR2 as SYDVKM. The CDR3 spans 13 residues. Trimming shortened V by 6 bases and J by 3 bases, and 9 bases separated the two germline ends. CDR3 protein: CASRVWHNQPQHF. The CDR3 nucleotides are TGTGCCAGCAGAGTTTGGCACAATCAGCCCCAGCATTTT.

V usage is TRBV7-3 and J usage is TRBJ2-1; TRBD1 matches at 9 bases. V shed 5 bases and J 14 bases; nucleotides not matched to a gene: 7. Per germline, CDR1 SGHTA and CDR2 FQGTGA. The CDR3 is made up of 12 amino acids. The DNA for the CDR3 is TGTGCCAGCAGCCACACAGGGGGCGCGAAGTTCTTC. This gives the protein CASSHTGGAKFF.

The chain combines TRBV5-4 with TRBJ2-4; the match to TRBD2 covers 13 bases. V gave up 4 bases and J gave up 8 bases; unmatched junction bases: 3. This CDR3 comprises 14 residues. Germline lookup yields CDR1 SGHNT and CDR2 YYREEE (reference sequence). CDR3: CASSRLAGGDIQYF. The CDR3 DNA sequence: TGTGCCAGCAGCAGACTAGCGGGAGGTGACATTCAGTACTTC.

This clone was recorded once. This chain links TRBV5-4 with TRBJ1-6, with a weak D call TRBD1 (6 bases). The V end lost 9 bases, the J end lost 7 bases, and 23 bases lay between the germline ends. The CDR3 runs 16 residues. Germline V lookup: CDR1 SGHNT, CDR2 YYREEE (reference sequence). Written as DNA, the CDR3 is TGTGCCACTCATGATCCACAGGGCGTAAGGAATTCACCCCTCCACTTT. Translating gives CATHDPQGVRNSPLHF.